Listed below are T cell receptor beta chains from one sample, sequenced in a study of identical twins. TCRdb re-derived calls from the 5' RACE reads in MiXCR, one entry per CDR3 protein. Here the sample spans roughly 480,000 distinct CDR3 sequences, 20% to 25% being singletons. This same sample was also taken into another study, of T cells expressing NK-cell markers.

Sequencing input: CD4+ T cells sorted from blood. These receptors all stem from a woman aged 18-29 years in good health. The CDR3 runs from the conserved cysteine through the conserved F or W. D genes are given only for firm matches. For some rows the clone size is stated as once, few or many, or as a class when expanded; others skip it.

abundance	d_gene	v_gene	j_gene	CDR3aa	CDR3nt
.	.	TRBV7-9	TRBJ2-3	CASSRESDTQYF	TGTGCCAGCAGCCGGGAGTCAGATACGCAGTATTTT
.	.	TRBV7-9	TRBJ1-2	CASSSIQGNYGYTF	TGTGCCAGCAGCTCAATACAGGGTAACTATGGCTACACCTTC
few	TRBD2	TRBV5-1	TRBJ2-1	CASSFGGQRGIYNEQFF	TGCGCCAGCAGCTTCGGGGGCCAGCGGGGGATATACAATGAGCAGTTCTTC
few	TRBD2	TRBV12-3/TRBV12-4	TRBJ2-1	CATLAGQIGEQFF	TGTGCCACCCTAGCGGGGCAAATAGGTGAGCAGTTCTTC
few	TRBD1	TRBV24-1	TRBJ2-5	CATSDGGQGAETQYF	TGTGCCACCAGTGATGGTGGACAGGGGGCTGAGACCCAGTACTTC
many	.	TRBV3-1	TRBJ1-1	CASSQRENTEAFF	TGTGCCAGCAGCCAACGTGAGAACACTGAAGCTTTCTTT
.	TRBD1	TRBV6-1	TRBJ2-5	CASSVSTGGFRETQYF	TGTGCCAGCAGTGTCTCCACAGGGGGCTTTCGAGAGACCCAGTACTTC
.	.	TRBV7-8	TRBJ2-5	CASTGKTQYF	TGTGCCAGCACCGGGAAGACCCAGTACTTC
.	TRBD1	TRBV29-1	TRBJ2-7	CSVLGQLSYEQYF	TGCAGCGTTTTGGGACAGCTGTCCTACGAGCAGTACTTC
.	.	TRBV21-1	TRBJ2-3	CASSSEMGLAGGITDTQYF	TGTGCCAGCAGCAGCGAGATGGGACTAGCGGGAGGGATCACAGATACGCAGTATTTT
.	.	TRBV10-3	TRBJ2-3	CATAPRQSSTDTQYF	TGTGCCACCGCCCCGAGACAGTCTAGCACAGATACGCAGTATTTT
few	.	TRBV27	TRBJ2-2	CASSLLGGGRSNTGELFF	TGTGCCAGCAGTTTATTAGGGGGCGGGAGGTCGAACACCGGGGAGCTGTTTTTT
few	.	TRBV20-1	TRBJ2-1	CSASLDRSFNEQFF	TGCAGTGCTTCGCTCGACAGGTCGTTCAATGAGCAGTTCTTC
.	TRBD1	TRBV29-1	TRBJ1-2	CSVEGGSDRAYGYTF	TGCAGCGTTGAAGGGGGTTCCGACAGGGCATATGGCTACACCTTC
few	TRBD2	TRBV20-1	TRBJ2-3	CSAKRTSGNRNTQYF	TGCAGTGCTAAGAGGACTAGCGGGAACAGAAATACGCAGTATTTT
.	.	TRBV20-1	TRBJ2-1	CSARGGSHEQFF	TGCAGTGCTAGAGGAGGGTCCCATGAGCAGTTCTTC
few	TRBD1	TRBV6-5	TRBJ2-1	CASTYDRGNEQFF	TGTGCCAGCACTTATGACAGGGGCAATGAGCAGTTCTTC
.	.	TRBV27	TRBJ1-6	CASSFQGAGLNSPLHF	TGTGCCAGCAGTTTCCAGGGTGCAGGTTTAAATTCACCCCTCCACTTT
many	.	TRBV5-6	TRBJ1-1	CASSLGPPNTEAFF	TGTGCCAGCAGCTTAGGGCCCCCGAACACTGAAGCTTTCTTT
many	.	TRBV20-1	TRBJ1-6	CSAKVSEGTPLHF	TGCAGTGCCAAGGTGTCGGAAGGGACACCCCTCCACTTT